The 22 T cell receptor beta chains listed next were all sequenced from one sample in a study of blood T cell repertoires in COVID-19. Clones were read by immunoSEQ multiplex PCR, and TCRdb kept only the in-frame ones, dropping some. The data show around 230,000 clones, with 88% seen just once and about 2.4% held by the top ten. Sequenced input: PBMCs or T cells enriched from blood (not recorded which). These TCRs come from a woman aged 25 to 39 who had recovered from COVID-19.

The gene calls are TRBV27 and TRBJ2-4, with unresolved D. Trimming left V 4 bases short and J 0 bases short, with 7 bases between. The CDR3 spans 14 residues. CDR1 is MNHEY, CDR2 SMNVEV, per germline (reference sequence). The CDR3 DNA reads as TGTGCCAGCAGTTCCCGACTAGCCAAAAACATTCAGTACTTC. This sequence encodes CASSSRLAKNIQYF.

The chain carries TRBV19 and TRBJ2-5; 12 bases line up with TRBD2. V lost 3 bases and J lost 2; bases outside the gene matches: 4. Per germline, CDR1 LNHDA and CDR2 SQIVND (reference sequence). The CDR3 covers 16 residues. The CDR3 DNA reads as TGTGCCAGTAGTATGGGACTAGCGGGTCCACAAGAGACCCAGTACTTC. Amino acid sequence: CASSMGLAGPQETQYF. Supplemented by reference TRBV19 and TRBJ2-5, the full variable domain reads DGGITQSPKYLFRKEGQNVTLSCEQNLNHDAMYWYRQDPGQGLRLIYYSQIVNDFQKGDIAEGYSVSREKKESFPLTVTSAQKNPTAFYLCASSMGLAGPQETQYFGPGTRLLVL.

This clone has only one observation. The chain employs TRBV29-1 and TRBJ2-5; TRBD2 aligns across 10 bases. The V gene end was trimmed by 4 bases and the J gene end by 0 bases; junction bases not matched to a gene: 8. The CDR3 is 16 amino acids. CDR1 SQVTM and CDR2 ANQGSEA come from the germline V gene. The CDR3 spells CSVVPYSGGYQETQYF. DNA of the CDR3: TGCAGCGTTGTTCCCTATAGCGGGGGGTACCAAGAGACCCAGTACTTC.

The J gene is TRBJ1-1, the V gene TRBV6-5, with 8 bases identical to TRBD1. Germline V gives CDR1 MNHEY, CDR2 SVGAGI. V lost 6 bases to trimming and J lost 5 bases; unmatched junction nucleotides: 8. The length of the CDR3 is 14 residues. The CDR3, as DNA: TGTGCCAGCAGGGACCAGGGGGCGAGGACTGAAGCTTTCTTT. As protein: CASRDQGARTEAFF.

V and J are TRBV7-3 and TRBJ2-2, with TRBD2 matching 9 bases. Germline CDR1 is SGHTA and CDR2 is FQGTGA. Unmatched junction bases numbered 4, after V lost 5 bases and J lost 3 bases. The CDR3 contains 15 residues. For the CDR3, the DNA is TGTGCCAGCAGCCTGGGACTAGCTCACACCGGGGAGCTGTTTTTT. It is translated as CASSLGLAHTGELFF.

The V call is TRBV7-3, the J call TRBJ2-5, with 9 nucleotides matching TRBD2. The germline gives CDR1 SGHTA, CDR2 FQGTGA. With 2 bases clipped from V and 1 base from J, the junction kept 8 bases outside the gene matches. CDR3 length: 17 residues. CDR3 loop: CASSLSGLTSGQETQYF. CDR3 DNA: TGTGCCAGCAGCTTATCGGGGTTGACTAGCGGCCAAGAGACCCAGTACTTC.

V usage is TRBV12-3 or TRBV12-4 and J usage is TRBJ2-3, with 7 bases fitting TRBD2. The CDR3 is made up of 11 amino acids. The junction had 1 base not matched to a gene; V was cut back by 0 bases and J by 13 bases. The CDR3 reads CASSLAGGEYF. In DNA, the CDR3 is TGTGCCAGCAGTTTAGCGGGGGGGGAGTATTTT.

The V and J genes are TRBV19 and TRBJ1-1; D gene ambiguous. From germline, CDR1 is LNHDA and CDR2 SQIVND (reference sequence). Trimming removed 1 base at V and 6 bases at J, with 9 bases between. The length of the CDR3 is 13 residues. As DNA, the CDR3 is TGTGCCAGTAGTATAGTGGCGGCAGCTGAAGCTTTCTTT. It is translated as CASSIVAAAEAFF.

The chain joins TRBV4-3 to TRBJ2-1; 9 bases agree with TRBD2. V lost 2 bases, J lost 5 bases, and 4 bases stayed unmatched. The CDR3 spans 15 residues. CDR1 is LGHNA and CDR2 is YSLEER in the germline V gene. CDR3 sequence reads: CASSQSAGGDNEQFF. In nucleotides, the CDR3 is TGCGCCAGCAGCCAATCAGCGGGGGGCGACAATGAGCAGTTCTTC.

This clone was picked up many times. The chain joins TRBV18 to TRBJ2-7, with D tentatively TRBD2 (6 bases). The germline CDR1 and CDR2 sequences are KGHSH and LQKENI. There are 14 residues in the CDR3. V lost 4 bases and J 3 bases, leaving 13 bases between the germline ends. CDR3 nucleotide sequence: TGTGCCAGCTCACACAGGACGGACTACTACGAGCAGTACTTC. Translated: CASSHRTDYYEQYF.

This sequence joins TRBV7-2 and TRBJ2-7; no clear D gene. The length of the CDR3 is 13 residues. Germline V gene data show CDR1 as SGHTA and CDR2 as FQGNSA. The V end was cut by 1 base, the J end by 2 bases, with 6 bases between. Here the CDR3 DNA reads TGTGCCAGCAGCTTAGAATCCACCTACGAGCAGTACTTC. Residues: CASSLESTYEQYF.

This sequence joins TRBV7-8 and TRBJ2-7; possible D gene TRBD1, 5 bases. Per germline, CDR1 SGHVS and CDR2 FQNEAQ. V was cut by 4 bases and J by 2 bases, with 12 bases left in between. The CDR3 length is 14 residues. The CDR3 bases are TGTGCCAGCAGCTCTAGGGGTATTCCCTACGAGCAGTACTTC. It is translated as CASSSRGIPYEQYF.

The chain combines TRBV11-1 with TRBJ2-1, with 9 bases identical to TRBD1. V shed 2 bases and J 8 bases; nucleotides not matched to a gene: 7. The CDR3 extends over 15 amino acids. CDR1 is SGHAT and CDR2 is FQDESV in the germline V gene (reference sequence). The CDR3 nucleotides are TGTGCCAGCAGCTTATCCGGGACAGGGTTCGATGAGCAGTTCTTC. Its translation is CASSLSGTGFDEQFF.

The V call is TRBV12-3 or TRBV12-4, the J call TRBJ1-1, with D unresolved. Trimming removed 5 bases from V and 4 bases from J, with 8 bases in between. The CDR3 is made up of 12 amino acids. CDR3 nucleotide sequence: TGTGCCAGCAGTCGAGTCGGCACTGAAGCTTTCTTT. Protein sequence: CASSRVGTEAFF.

The V call is TRBV9, the J call TRBJ1-5; the D is unclear. Germline lookup yields CDR1 SGDLS and CDR2 YYNGEE. The V end lost 0 bases, the J end lost 0 bases, and 7 bases lay between the germline ends. The CDR3 extends over 15 amino acids. CDR3 DNA sequence: TGTGCCAGCAGCGTAGGAGGCGCTAGCAATCAGCCCCAGCATTTT. As protein: CASSVGGASNQPQHF.

The rearrangement uses TRBV7-9 and TRBJ1-4; D ambiguous. Germline V gene sequence: CDR1 SEHNR, CDR2 FQNEAQ (reference sequence). CDR3 length: 12 residues. V was cut by 7 bases and J by 7 bases, with 10 bases left in between. CDR3 residues: CASTVMSEKLFF. Here the CDR3 DNA reads TGTGCCAGCACCGTCATGAGTGAAAAACTGTTTTTT. Looking up the rest from reference TRBV7-9 and TRBJ1-4 gives the full variable domain: DTGVSQNPRHKITKRGQNVTFRCDPISEHNRLYWYRQTLGQGPEFLTYFQNEAQLEKSRLLSDRFSAERPKGSFSTLEIQRTEQGDSAMYLCASTVMSEKLFFGSGTQLSVL.

The chain couples TRBV4-3 to TRBJ1-2; D unclear. The CDR3 consists of 14 residues. Trimming removed 1 base at V and 4 bases at J, with 10 bases between. Germline CDR1 reads LGHNA; CDR2 reads YSLEER. CDR3 protein: CASSQGEGGYGYTF. The DNA of the CDR3 is TGCGCCAGCAGCCAAGGGGAGGGAGGCTATGGCTACACCTTC.

This clone was counted once. The J gene is TRBJ1-2, the V gene TRBV4-3; weak D call: TRBD1 (6 bases). This CDR3 is 18 amino acids long. CDR1 is LGHNA, CDR2 YSLEER, per germline. Trimming took 0 bases from V and 5 from J, leaving 22 bases between them. The CDR3 DNA reads TGCGCCAGCAGCCAAGATTTTAGGGCGACAGGAACCCTTTATGGCTACACCTTC. Translating it yields CASSQDFRATGTLYGYTF.

This clone was seen a handful of times. Other nucleotide sequences in the sample specify the same CDR3. The J gene is TRBJ1-1, the V gene TRBV19; D unclear. The V gene's germline CDR1 is LNHDA and CDR2 SQIVND (reference sequence). V lost 3 bases, J lost 0 bases, and 8 bases lay in between. The CDR3 runs 14 residues. The CDR3 bases are TGTGCCAGTAGTATCCCCGGGGTGAACACTGAAGCTTTCTTT. Protein: CASSIPGVNTEAFF.

The chain is built from TRBV6-1 and TRBJ2-7, with D unclear. Germline V CDR1 and CDR2: MNHNS, SASEGT. This CDR3 is 11 amino acids long. The ends were cut back, 3 bases at V and 9 bases at J, with 9 bases in the middle. CDR3 in amino acids: CASSDGLGQYF. Written as DNA, the CDR3 is TGTGCCAGCAGTGACGGGTTGGGGCAGTACTTC.

The V and J genes are TRBV7-6 and TRBJ1-3; no firm D call. Germline V gene lookup returns CDR1 SGHVS and CDR2 FNYEAQ. The V end was cut by 2 bases, the J end by 0 bases, with 5 bases between. The length of the CDR3 is 14 residues. In nucleotides, the CDR3 is TGTGCCAGCAGCTTACTGTACTCTGGAAACACCATATATTTT. Its translation is CASSLLYSGNTIYF.

The chain combines TRBV19 with TRBJ1-2, with TRBD1 matching 8 bases. The CDR3 runs to 17 residues. Germline CDR1 reads LNHDA; CDR2 reads SQIVND (reference sequence). V lost 5 bases and J lost 2; bases outside the gene matches: 13. The CDR3 DNA follows: TGTGCCAGTAGTTCTACCAGGGGGCCAGGCCCCAACTATGGCTACACCTTC. Residues: CASSSTRGPGPNYGYTF. Full variable domain (rest looked up from reference TRBV19 and TRBJ1-2): DGGITQSPKYLFRKEGQNVTLSCEQNLNHDAMYWYRQDPGQGLRLIYYSQIVNDFQKGDIAEGYSVSREKKESFPLTVTSAQKNPTAFYLCASSSTRGPGPNYGYTFGSGTRLTVV.